The 2 T cell receptor beta chains listed next were all sequenced from one sample in a study of T cell changes during pregnancy in multiple sclerosis. Data came from immunoSEQ multiplex PCR; TCRdb stores just in-frame clones and leaves some out. The sample shows around 57,000 clones, 80% to 95% of them seen only once. The sample in question was CD4+ T cells from peripheral blood mononuclear cells, obtained after pregnancy. The receptors originated from a female donor in good health, enrolled as a control in a pregnancy study.

J is TRBJ1-5 and V is TRBV7-2; a possible D gene is TRBD1 (6 bases). The germline CDR1 and CDR2 sequences are SGHTA and FQGNSA. This CDR3 is 14 amino acids long. Trimming took off 5 bases at V and 4 bases at J, with 12 bases between the two ends. The CDR3 here is CASSRDRTNQPQHF. CDR3 coding DNA: TGTGCCAGCAGCCGCGACAGGACGAATCAGCCCCAGCATTTT.

This clone was recorded once. The genes are TRBV27 and TRBJ2-7; D not resolved. Deletions cut 4 bases from V and 3 bases from J, with 13 bases between. The CDR3 is made up of 14 amino acids. The germline CDR1 and CDR2 sequences are MNHEY and SMNVEV (reference sequence). The CDR3: CASSSPSRNYEQYF. The CDR3 DNA reads as TGTGCCAGCAGTTCCCCTAGTCGCAACTACGAGCAGTACTTC.